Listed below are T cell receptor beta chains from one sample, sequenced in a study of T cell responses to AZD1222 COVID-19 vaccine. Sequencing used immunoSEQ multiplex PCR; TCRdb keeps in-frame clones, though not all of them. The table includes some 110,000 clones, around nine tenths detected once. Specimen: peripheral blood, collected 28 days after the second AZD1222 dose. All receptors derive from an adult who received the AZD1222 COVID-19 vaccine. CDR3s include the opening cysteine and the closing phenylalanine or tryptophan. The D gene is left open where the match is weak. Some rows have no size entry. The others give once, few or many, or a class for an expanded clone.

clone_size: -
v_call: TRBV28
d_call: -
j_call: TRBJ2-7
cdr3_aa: CASSSGAIDTYEQYF
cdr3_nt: TGTGCCAGCAGTTCGGGGGCCATTGATACCTACGAGCAGTACTTC

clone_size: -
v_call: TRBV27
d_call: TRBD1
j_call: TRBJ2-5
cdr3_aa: CASSLSRGRETQYF
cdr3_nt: TGTGCCAGCAGTTTATCGAGGGGGCGAGAGACCCAGTACTTC

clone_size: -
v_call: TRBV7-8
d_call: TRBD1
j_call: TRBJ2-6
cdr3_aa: CASSRGGRGRSGANVLTF
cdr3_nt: TGTGCCAGCAGCCGAGGCGGCAGGGGGCGGTCTGGGGCCAACGTCCTGACTTTC

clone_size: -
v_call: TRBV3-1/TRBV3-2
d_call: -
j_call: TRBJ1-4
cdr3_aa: CASSSRRGIEKLFF
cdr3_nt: TGTGCCAGCAGCTCCCGCAGGGGCATTGAAAAACTGTTTTTT

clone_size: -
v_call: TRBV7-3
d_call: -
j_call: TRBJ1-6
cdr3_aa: CASSDQGRSSPLHF
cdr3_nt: TGTGCCAGCAGCGATCAGGGACGGAGTTCACCCCTCCACTTT

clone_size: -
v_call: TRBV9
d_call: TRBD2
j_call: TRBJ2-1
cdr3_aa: CASSVGTSGRYEQFF
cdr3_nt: TGTGCCAGCAGCGTAGGGACTAGCGGGAGGTATGAGCAGTTCTTC

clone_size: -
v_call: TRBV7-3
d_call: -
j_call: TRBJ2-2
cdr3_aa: CASSPRAGELFF
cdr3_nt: TGTGCCAGCAGCCCCCGAGCCGGGGAGCTGTTTTTT

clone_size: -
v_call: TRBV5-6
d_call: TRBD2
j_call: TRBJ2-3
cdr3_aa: CASSLDVGLAGSTDTQYF
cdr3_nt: TGTGCCAGCAGCTTGGATGTCGGACTAGCGGGGAGCACAGATACGCAGTATTTT

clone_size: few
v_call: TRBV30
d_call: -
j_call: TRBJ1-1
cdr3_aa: CAWSRTMNTEAFF
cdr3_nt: TGTGCCTGGAGCAGGACCATGAACACTGAAGCTTTCTTT

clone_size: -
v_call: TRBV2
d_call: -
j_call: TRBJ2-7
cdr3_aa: CASSQGYEQYF
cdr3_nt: TGTGCCAGCAGTCAGGGTTACGAGCAGTACTTC

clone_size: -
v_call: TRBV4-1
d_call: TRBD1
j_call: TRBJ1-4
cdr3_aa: CASSQRQGLHLFF
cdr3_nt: TGCGCCAGCAGCCAAAGACAGGGACTTCACCTGTTTTTT

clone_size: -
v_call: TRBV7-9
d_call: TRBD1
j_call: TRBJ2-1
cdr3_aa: CASSPWQGATNEQFF
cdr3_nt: TGTGCCAGCAGCCCTTGGCAGGGGGCTACCAATGAGCAGTTCTTC

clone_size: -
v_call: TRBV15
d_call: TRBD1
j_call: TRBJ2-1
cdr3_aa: CATSGTAQFF
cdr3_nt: TGTGCCACCAGCGGGACAGCACAGTTCTTC

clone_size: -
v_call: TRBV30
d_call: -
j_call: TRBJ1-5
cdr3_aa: CAWSQGSIPQHF
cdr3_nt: TGTGCCTGGAGCCAGGGTTCGATCCCCCAGCATTTT

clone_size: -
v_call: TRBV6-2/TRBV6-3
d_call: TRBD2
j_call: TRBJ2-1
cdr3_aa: CASSFFSPTSGSSYNEQFF
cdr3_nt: TGTGCCAGCAGTTTTTTTTCCCCGACTAGCGGGAGCTCCTACAATGAGCAGTTCTTC

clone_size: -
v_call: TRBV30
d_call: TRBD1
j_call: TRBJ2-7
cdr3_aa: CAWSVGTGLLEQYF
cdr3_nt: TGTGCCTGGAGTGTCGGGACAGGGCTTTTAGAGCAGTACTTC

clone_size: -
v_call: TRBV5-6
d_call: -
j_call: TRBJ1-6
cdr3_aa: CASSSPGGNSPLHF
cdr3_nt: TGTGCCAGCAGCTCCCCGGGGGGAAATTCACCCCTCCACTTT